This T cell receptor beta chain was observed in a study of blood T cell repertoires in COVID-19. Study in general: The United States, Italy and Spain supplied acute and convalescent COVID-19 samples. T cells, B-cell-depleted T cells, or PBMCs provided the cDNA or gDNA that served as material.

The CDR3 consists of 14 residues. V was clipped by 1 base and J by 2 bases, with 6 bases between them. Looked up from germline, CDR1 is SGHRS and CDR2 is YFSETQ. Authors' methods: Amplification with reference gene primers provided the estimates of nucleated cell counts. The repertoire was sequenced with immunoSEQ multiplex PCR; TCRdb's copy has only in-frame clones and lacks some. The V and J calls and the clone size are those of that table, but D and trimming were determined from the DNA. The sample holds around 220,000 clones; 80% to 90% are singletons and the top ten take almost 4.5%. The sequenced sample was peripheral blood. This TCR came from a man aged 50 to 59 with acute or convalescent COVID-19. V gene TRBV5-1 combines with J gene TRBJ2-2, with D unresolved. The CDR3 coding sequence is TGCGCCAGCAGCTTGAGCGCAAACACCGGGGAGCTGTTTTTT. Its protein product is CASSLSANTGELFF. Supplemented by reference TRBV5-1 and TRBJ2-2, the full variable domain reads KAGVTQTPRYLIKTRGQQVTLSCSPISGHRSVSWYQQTPGQGLQFLFEYFSETQRNKGNFPGRFSGRQFSNSRSEMNVSTLELGDSALYLCASSLSANTGELFFGEGSRLTVL.